This T cell receptor beta chain appears in the sequencing data of a study of blood T cell repertoires in COVID-19. Overall study context: Acute and convalescent COVID-19 specimens originated in the United States, Italy and Spain.

The method was immunoSEQ multiplex PCR; TCRdb's version includes in-frame clones alone and lacks a portion of them. The sample has under 150,000 clones; about four fifths are singletons. The CDR3 length is 13 residues. Trimming shortened V by 2 bases and J by 1 base, and 5 bases separated the two germline ends. Germline V gene data show CDR1 as GTSNPN and CDR2 as SVGIG (reference sequence). Specimen: peripheral blood. The sequence came from a human donor in a cohort sampled during active COVID-19. The chain is built from TRBV30 and TRBJ2-2; D unclear. The CDR3 reads CAWSNRNTGELFF. For the CDR3, the DNA is TGTGCCTGGAGTAACAGGAACACCGGGGAGCTGTTTTTT.